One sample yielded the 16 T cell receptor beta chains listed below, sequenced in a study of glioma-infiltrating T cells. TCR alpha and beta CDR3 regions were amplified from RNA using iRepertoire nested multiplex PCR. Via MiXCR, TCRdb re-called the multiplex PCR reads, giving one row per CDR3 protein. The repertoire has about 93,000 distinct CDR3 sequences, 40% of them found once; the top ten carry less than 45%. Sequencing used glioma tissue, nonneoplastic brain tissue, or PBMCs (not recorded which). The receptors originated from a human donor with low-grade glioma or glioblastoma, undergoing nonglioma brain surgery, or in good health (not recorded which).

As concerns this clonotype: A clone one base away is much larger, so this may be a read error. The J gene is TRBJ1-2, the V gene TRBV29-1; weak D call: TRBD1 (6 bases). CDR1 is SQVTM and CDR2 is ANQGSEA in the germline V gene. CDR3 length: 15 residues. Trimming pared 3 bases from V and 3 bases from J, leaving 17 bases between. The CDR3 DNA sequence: TGCAGCGTTGACCTTCAAGGGGGGGGTCACTATGGCTACACCTTC. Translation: CSVDLQGGGHYGYTF.

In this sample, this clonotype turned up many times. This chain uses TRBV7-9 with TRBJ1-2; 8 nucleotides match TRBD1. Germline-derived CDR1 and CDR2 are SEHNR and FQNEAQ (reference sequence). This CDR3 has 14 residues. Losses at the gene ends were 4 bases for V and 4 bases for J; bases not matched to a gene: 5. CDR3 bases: TGTGCCAGCAGCTCATCAGGGGGCGTCTATGGCTACACCTTC. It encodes CASSSSGGVYGYTF.

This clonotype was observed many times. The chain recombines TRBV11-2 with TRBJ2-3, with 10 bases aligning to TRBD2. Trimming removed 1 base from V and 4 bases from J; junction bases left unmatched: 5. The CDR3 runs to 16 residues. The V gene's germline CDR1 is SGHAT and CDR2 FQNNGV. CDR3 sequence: CASSLVPAGGPDTQYF. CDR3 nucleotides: TGTGCCAGCAGCTTAGTCCCAGCGGGGGGGCCAGATACGCAGTATTTT.

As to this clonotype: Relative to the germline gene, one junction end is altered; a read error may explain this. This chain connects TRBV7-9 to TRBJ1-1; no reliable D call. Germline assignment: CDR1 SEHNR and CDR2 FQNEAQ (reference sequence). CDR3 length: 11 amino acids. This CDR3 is CVSSQHLEAFF. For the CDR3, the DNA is TGTGTCAGCAGCCAACACTTAGAGGCTTTCTTT.

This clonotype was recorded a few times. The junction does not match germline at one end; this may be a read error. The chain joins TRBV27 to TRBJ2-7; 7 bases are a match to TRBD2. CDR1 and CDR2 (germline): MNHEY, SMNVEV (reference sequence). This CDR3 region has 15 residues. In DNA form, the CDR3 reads TGTGCCAACAGTTGGGCCGGGGGAGGGCCCCACGAGCAGTACTTT. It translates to CANSWAGGGPHEQYF.

CDR3 protein: CASDGTGGRETQYF. In DNA form, the CDR3 reads TGTGCCAGCGACGGGACAGGGGGGAGAGAGACCCAGTACTTC. The chain links TRBV6-1 to TRBJ2-5; 11 nucleotides line up with TRBD1. Germline trimming cut 8 bases from V and 4 bases from J; bases unmatched to any gene: 6. Germline CDR1 is MNHNS and CDR2 is SASEGT. The CDR3 loop spans 14 amino acids.

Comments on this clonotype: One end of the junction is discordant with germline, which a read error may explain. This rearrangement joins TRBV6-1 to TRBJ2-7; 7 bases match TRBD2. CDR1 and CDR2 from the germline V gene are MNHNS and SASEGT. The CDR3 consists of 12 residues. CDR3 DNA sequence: TGTGCCGGCAGTGGGACGGGGGGTGAGCAGTACTTC. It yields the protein CAGSGTGGEQYF.

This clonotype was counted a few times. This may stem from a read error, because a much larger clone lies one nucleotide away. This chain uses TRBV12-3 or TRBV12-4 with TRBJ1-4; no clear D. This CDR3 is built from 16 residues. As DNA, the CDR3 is TGTGCCAGCAGTTTGCGTTGGAGAGCAACTAATAAAAAACTGTTTTTT. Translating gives CASSLRWRATNKKLFF.

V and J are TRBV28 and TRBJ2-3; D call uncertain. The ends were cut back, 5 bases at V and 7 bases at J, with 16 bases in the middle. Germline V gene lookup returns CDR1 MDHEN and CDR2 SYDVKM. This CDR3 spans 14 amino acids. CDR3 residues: CASSGSTPPYTQYF. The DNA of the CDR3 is TGTGCCAGCAGTGGATCAACACCACCGTATACGCAGTATTTT.

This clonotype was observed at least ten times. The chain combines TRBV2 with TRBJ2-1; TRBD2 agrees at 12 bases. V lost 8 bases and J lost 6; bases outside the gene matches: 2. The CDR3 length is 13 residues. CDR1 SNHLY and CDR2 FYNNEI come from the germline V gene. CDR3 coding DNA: TGTGCCAGCCCGGGACTAGCGGGCAATGAGCAGTTCTTC. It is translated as CASPGLAGNEQFF.

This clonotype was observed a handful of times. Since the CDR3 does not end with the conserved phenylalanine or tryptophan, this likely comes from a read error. The CDR3 sequence is CSVERRLPSGTDTQYS. CDR3 DNA sequence: TGCAGCGTTGAAAGACGGTTGCCTAGCGGTACAGATACGCAGTATTCT. The rearrangement joins TRBV29-1 to TRBJ2-3; 7 nucleotides line up with TRBD2. The CDR3 has 16 amino acids. V lost 2 bases and J lost 3; bases outside the gene matches: 11. Germline-derived CDR1 and CDR2 are SQVTM and ANQGSEA.

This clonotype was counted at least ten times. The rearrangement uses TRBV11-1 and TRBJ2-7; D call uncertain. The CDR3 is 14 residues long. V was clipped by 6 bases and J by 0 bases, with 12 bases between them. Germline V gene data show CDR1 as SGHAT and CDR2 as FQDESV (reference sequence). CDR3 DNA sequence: TGTGCCAGCAGTTCCAGAGGCGACTCCTACGAGCAGTACTTC. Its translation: CASSSRGDSYEQYF. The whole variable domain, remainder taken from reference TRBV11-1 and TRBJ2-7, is EAEVAQSPRYKITEKSQAVAFWCDPISGHATLYWYRQILGQGPELLVQFQDESVVDDSQLPKDRFSAERLKGVDSTLKIQPAELGDSAMYLCASSSRGDSYEQYFGPGTRLTVT.

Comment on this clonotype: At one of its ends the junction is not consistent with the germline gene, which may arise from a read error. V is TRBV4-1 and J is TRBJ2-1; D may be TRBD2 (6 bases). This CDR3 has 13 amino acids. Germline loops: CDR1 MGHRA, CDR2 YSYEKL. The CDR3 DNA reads TGCGCCAGCAGCCAAGGCGGGAACAATGAGCATCCCTTC. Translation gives CASSQGGNNEHPF.

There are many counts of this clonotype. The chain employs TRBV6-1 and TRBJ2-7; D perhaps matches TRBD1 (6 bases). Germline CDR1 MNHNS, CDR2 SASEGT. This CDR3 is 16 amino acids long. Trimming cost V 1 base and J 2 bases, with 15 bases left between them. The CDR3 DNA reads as TGTGCCAGCAGTGAAGTCCCACAGGGATTCGCCTACGAGCAGTACTTC. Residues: CASSEVPQGFAYEQYF.

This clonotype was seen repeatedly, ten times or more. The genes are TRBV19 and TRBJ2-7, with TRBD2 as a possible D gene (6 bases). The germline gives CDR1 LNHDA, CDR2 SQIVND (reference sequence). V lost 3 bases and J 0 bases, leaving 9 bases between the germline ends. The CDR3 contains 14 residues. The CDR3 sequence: CASSMGGSSYEQYF. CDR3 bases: TGTGCCAGTAGTATGGGGGGAAGCTCCTACGAGCAGTACTTC.

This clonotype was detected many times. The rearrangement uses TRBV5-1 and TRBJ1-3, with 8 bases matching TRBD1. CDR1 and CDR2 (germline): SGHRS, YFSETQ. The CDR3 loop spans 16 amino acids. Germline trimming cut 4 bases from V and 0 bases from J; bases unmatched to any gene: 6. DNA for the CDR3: TGCGCCAGCAGCGTGGGACAGGCCATCTCTGGAAACACCATATATTTT. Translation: CASSVGQAISGNTIYF.